The rows below give T cell receptor beta chains drawn from one sample of a study of T cell changes during pregnancy in multiple sclerosis. TCRdb's copy holds only in-frame clones and misses some; the assay was immunoSEQ multiplex PCR. The data show about 42,000 clones, with around 84% seen just once and about 0.64% held by the top ten. Sequencing was performed on CD4+ T cells from peripheral blood mononuclear cells, taken before pregnancy. The origin of the receptors is a female donor with multiple sclerosis, enrolled in a pregnancy study. Both conserved end residues are part of each CDR3. D genes are given only for firm matches. Rows may omit the clone size; those that give it use once, few, many or a size class.

>-|TRBD1|TRBJ2-5|TRBV18
CASSPPIGTGQETQYF
TGTGCCAGCTCACCACCGATCGGGACAGGGCAAGAGACCCAGTACTTC
>-|-|TRBJ2-3|TRBV5-1
CASKQGSADTQYF
TGCGCCAGCAAACAGGGAAGTGCAGATACGCAGTATTTT
>once|-|TRBJ1-2|TRBV7-3
CASSLQGGDGYTF
TGTGCCAGCAGCCTACAGGGAGGGGATGGCTACACCTTC
>-|-|TRBJ1-1|TRBV2
CASSTTGRDTEAFF
TGTGCCAGCAGTACCACAGGGAGGGACACTGAAGCTTTCTTT
>-|-|TRBJ2-2|TRBV28
CASSLRRNTGELFF
TGTGCCAGCAGTTTACGCAGGAACACCGGGGAGCTGTTTTTT
>-|-|TRBJ1-5|TRBV29-1
CSVHQGLGQPQHF
TGCAGCGTGCACCAGGGATTAGGCCAGCCCCAGCATTTT
>once|-|TRBJ2-5|TRBV19
CASSIRRGETQYF
TGTGCCAGTAGTATACGCAGGGGCGAGACCCAGTACTTC
>-|TRBD2|TRBJ2-3|TRBV5-6
CASSLERGTGTDTQYF
TGTGCCAGCAGCCTCGAGCGGGGGACTGGCACAGATACGCAGTATTTT
>-|-|TRBJ1-2|TRBV19
CASSLGGLYGYTF
TGTGCCAGTAGTCTTGGAGGGCTATACGGCTACACCTTC
>-|TRBD1|TRBJ1-5|TRBV7-7
CASSLGMRTGVNQPQHF
TGTGCCAGCAGCTTAGGAATGAGGACAGGGGTAAATCAGCCCCAGCATTTT
>-|-|TRBJ1-2|TRBV30
CAWSVPEGRGIGYTF
TGTGCCTGGAGTGTACCGGAGGGGCGCGGGATTGGCTACACCTTC
>-|-|TRBJ2-7|TRBV2
CASMGGSSYEQYF
TGTGCCAGCATGGGGGGATCCTCCTACGAGCAGTACTTC
>-|-|TRBJ2-7|TRBV6-6
CASREVNTYEQYF
TGTGCCAGCAGGGAGGTGAATACCTACGAGCAGTACTTC
>once|-|TRBJ1-2|TRBV9
CASSVGGAREYGYTF
TGTGCCAGCAGCGTAGGTGGGGCGCGGGAGTATGGCTACACCTTC
>-|TRBD1|TRBJ2-7|TRBV5-1
CASSLEPGQGPVYYEQYF
TGCGCCAGCAGCTTGGAGCCGGGACAGGGACCTGTTTACTACGAGCAGTACTTC
>-|-|TRBJ2-5|TRBV5-1
CASNPGMETQYF
TGCGCCAGCAACCCAGGGATGGAGACCCAGTACTTC
>-|-|TRBJ1-1|TRBV4-1
CASSQDIHQGTHTEAFF
TGCGCCAGCAGCCAAGATATACATCAGGGGACGCACACTGAAGCTTTCTTT
>-|-|TRBJ1-2|TRBV7-8
CASSPGTGNGYTF
TGTGCCAGCAGCCCTGGCACAGGTAATGGCTACACCTTC
>-|-|TRBJ1-1|TRBV2
CASSEQVNTEAFF
TGTGCCAGCAGTGAACAGGTGAACACTGAAGCTTTCTTT
>-|-|TRBJ2-2|TRBV11-3
CASSSIGPGELFF
TGTGCCAGCAGTTCCATTGGGCCCGGGGAGCTGTTTTTT
>-|-|TRBJ1-1|TRBV7-2
CASSPTFYVAEAFF
TGTGCCAGCAGCCCCACGTTCTATGTCGCTGAAGCTTTCTTT